This is a list of T cell receptor beta chains from one sample in a study of T-cell reconstitution after alpha-beta-depleted transplantation in children. From the PCR reads, TCRdb called clonotypes with MiXCR, one entry per CDR3 protein. The sample has more than 550,000 distinct CDR3 sequences, roughly a tenth seen once. The source was PBMCs from the stem cell graft donor, collected from the stem cell graft. Receptors originate from a human donor who donated a stem cell graft to a child with acute myeloid leukemia. CDR3s include the opening cysteine and the closing phenylalanine or tryptophan. A D gene is named only where the DNA matches it firmly.

V gene: TRBV10-3; D gene: NA; J gene: TRBJ2-6; CDR3 protein: CAISESVTTGANVLTF
V gene: TRBV20-1; D gene: NA; J gene: TRBJ2-7; CDR3 protein: CSAGSSSRWYEQYF
V gene: TRBV28; D gene: TRBD2; J gene: TRBJ2-7; CDR3 protein: CASLREGVYEQYF
V gene: TRBV12-3/TRBV12-4; D gene: TRBD2; J gene: TRBJ2-6; CDR3 protein: CASGLRGEGGANVLTF
V gene: TRBV11-1; D gene: TRBD2; J gene: TRBJ2-7; CDR3 protein: CASSFSLGLAGVHSYEQYF
V gene: TRBV3-1; D gene: TRBD2; J gene: TRBJ2-4; CDR3 protein: CASSFGGTSGAKNIQYF
V gene: TRBV19; D gene: TRBD1; J gene: TRBJ1-4; CDR3 protein: CASTPTGTEGEKLFF
V gene: TRBV20-1; D gene: NA; J gene: TRBJ2-2; CDR3 protein: CSARGASQNTGELFF
V gene: TRBV20-1; D gene: TRBD2; J gene: TRBJ2-1; CDR3 protein: CSARTSGRALQFF
V gene: TRBV20-1; D gene: TRBD2; J gene: TRBJ2-1; CDR3 protein: CSAKPGLAGINEQFF
V gene: TRBV12-3/TRBV12-4; D gene: NA; J gene: TRBJ1-5; CDR3 protein: CASSLGRSNQPQHF
V gene: TRBV3-1; D gene: NA; J gene: TRBJ2-2; CDR3 protein: CASSHGSGAGELFF
V gene: TRBV6-1; D gene: TRBD2; J gene: TRBJ2-5; CDR3 protein: CASRLAGGAETQYF
V gene: TRBV6-2/TRBV6-3; D gene: TRBD2; J gene: TRBJ2-1; CDR3 protein: CASLRGGLAENEQFF
V gene: TRBV5-1; D gene: TRBD1; J gene: TRBJ2-5; CDR3 protein: CASSTTGRTQETQYF
V gene: TRBV25-1; D gene: TRBD2; J gene: TRBJ2-1; CDR3 protein: CASEAHKGRTRTSGHNEQFF
V gene: TRBV13; D gene: TRBD2; J gene: TRBJ2-3; CDR3 protein: CASSVAGLAVSTDTQYF
V gene: TRBV12-5; D gene: TRBD1; J gene: TRBJ2-7; CDR3 protein: CASGPMGTGTSYEQYF
V gene: TRBV6-1; D gene: TRBD1; J gene: TRBJ2-4; CDR3 protein: CASSGTGGQHIQYF
V gene: TRBV20-1; D gene: NA; J gene: TRBJ2-1; CDR3 protein: CSARALAFEQFF
V gene: TRBV12-3/TRBV12-4; D gene: TRBD2; J gene: TRBJ2-3; CDR3 protein: CASSRTSGNPDTQYF
V gene: TRBV18; D gene: TRBD1; J gene: TRBJ2-7; CDR3 protein: CASSVDRGQAYEQYF
V gene: TRBV20-1; D gene: NA; J gene: TRBJ2-1; CDR3 protein: CSARDPGRKGVEQFF
V gene: TRBV7-2; D gene: TRBD2; J gene: TRBJ2-3; CDR3 protein: CASSLHGTITDTQYF
V gene: TRBV6-1; D gene: NA; J gene: TRBJ2-7; CDR3 protein: CASSRGMYAYEQYF
V gene: TRBV7-3; D gene: NA; J gene: TRBJ2-1; CDR3 protein: CASSLGTNEQFF
V gene: TRBV28; D gene: NA; J gene: TRBJ2-1; CDR3 protein: CASSFTGPLDNEQFF
V gene: TRBV24-1; D gene: NA; J gene: TRBJ2-3; CDR3 protein: CATSDPFVAENTDTQYF
V gene: TRBV29-1; D gene: NA; J gene: TRBJ2-5; CDR3 protein: CSAQGLPEETQYF
V gene: TRBV12-3/TRBV12-4; D gene: TRBD1; J gene: TRBJ1-2; CDR3 protein: CASSPGGGYTF
V gene: TRBV6-2/TRBV6-3; D gene: TRBD2; J gene: TRBJ2-7; CDR3 protein: CASSNSLWGLAGARSYEQYF
V gene: TRBV29-1; D gene: NA; J gene: TRBJ1-4; CDR3 protein: CSALTNEKLFF
V gene: TRBV29-1; D gene: TRBD1; J gene: TRBJ2-3; CDR3 protein: CSVVWQGGTDTQYF
V gene: TRBV7-9; D gene: TRBD1; J gene: TRBJ2-1; CDR3 protein: CASSNRQGADPSHEQFF
V gene: TRBV20-1; D gene: TRBD2; J gene: TRBJ2-1; CDR3 protein: CSAGTGGRRGGGNEQFF
V gene: TRBV7-2; D gene: NA; J gene: TRBJ2-1; CDR3 protein: CASSFDYASYNEQFF
V gene: TRBV6-2/TRBV6-3; D gene: TRBD2; J gene: TRBJ2-7; CDR3 protein: CASTGTSGRVPYSYEQYF
V gene: TRBV5-1; D gene: TRBD2; J gene: TRBJ2-1; CDR3 protein: CASSSGLAAYTYNEQFF
V gene: TRBV2; D gene: TRBD2; J gene: TRBJ2-1; CDR3 protein: CASTVAGGRNEQFF
V gene: TRBV7-2; D gene: NA; J gene: TRBJ1-2; CDR3 protein: CASSLGGAGTRYGYTF
V gene: TRBV19; D gene: NA; J gene: TRBJ2-1; CDR3 protein: CASSPARGLKDYNEQFF
V gene: TRBV5-5; D gene: TRBD1; J gene: TRBJ1-2; CDR3 protein: CASSLGGTGLYGYTF
V gene: TRBV5-1; D gene: NA; J gene: TRBJ2-7; CDR3 protein: CASSFGSPNEQYF
V gene: TRBV4-2; D gene: NA; J gene: TRBJ1-1; CDR3 protein: CASSHGQTNTEAFF
V gene: TRBV4-1; D gene: NA; J gene: TRBJ2-4; CDR3 protein: CASSQEEIAKNIQYF
V gene: TRBV20-1; D gene: NA; J gene: TRBJ2-5; CDR3 protein: CSARTPGAGETQYF